A selection of T cell receptor beta chains follows, all from one sample in a study of T cells after posttransplantation cyclophosphamide. Data came from immunoSEQ multiplex PCR; TCRdb stores just in-frame clones and leaves some out. The sample contains fewer than 40,000 clones, none occurring once; approximately 4.5% lies in the top ten. The specimen was PBMCs. The source is a woman aged 50 to 60 in good health and a related stem cell transplant donor. Both conserved end residues are part of each CDR3. Each record gives: J gene, clone size, D gene, V gene, CDR3 DNA, CDR3 protein. D genes are given only for firm matches. Clone size is stated in some rows and not others, as once, few, many or a class when expanded.

>TRBJ1-2|many|.|TRBV12-5
TGTGCTAGTGGTTTGGACAGGTATTATGGCTACACCTTC
CASGLDRYYGYTF
>TRBJ2-1|many|TRBD1|TRBV5-5
TGTGCCAGCAGCGCCGGGACAGGGGTATACAATGAGCAGTTCTTC
CASSAGTGVYNEQFF
>TRBJ1-1|many|.|TRBV19
TGTGCCAGTAGCGAACAGGGAACTGAAGCTTTCTTT
CASSEQGTEAFF
>TRBJ2-7|many|.|TRBV5-4
TGTGCCAGCAGCTTGGAGGGGACTGGCGAGCAGTACTTC
CASSLEGTGEQYF
>TRBJ1-1|many|.|TRBV6-5
TGTGCCAGCAGTTACTCCATGAACACTGAAGCTTTCTTT
CASSYSMNTEAFF
>TRBJ1-5|medium-sized|.|TRBV19
TGTGCCAGTATCCCTGGGATTAGGGGGAAGGCAAATCAGCCCCAGCATTTT
CASIPGIRGKANQPQHF
>TRBJ1-5|many|.|TRBV28
TGTGCCAGCAGTTCGGACCTCGGGGGTTATAGCAATCAGCCCCAGCATTTT
CASSSDLGGYSNQPQHF
>TRBJ1-1|many|.|TRBV11-2
TGTGCCAGCAGCTTAGACAGGGTTGCTGAAGCTTTCTTT
CASSLDRVAEAFF
>TRBJ2-3|many|TRBD2|TRBV5-8
TGTGCCAGCAGCCCCCGTGGTAGCGGGGGAGAAGATACGCAGTATTTT
CASSPRGSGGEDTQYF
>TRBJ2-7|many|TRBD1|TRBV7-9
TGTGCCAGCAGCTCAAAGGACAGGGGTATCGAGCAGTACTTC
CASSSKDRGIEQYF
>TRBJ1-1|many|TRBD1|TRBV4-1
TGCGCCAGCAGCCAACCCGGGACAGGGGGAGGCACTGAAGCTTTCTTT
CASSQPGTGGGTEAFF
>TRBJ2-7|many|.|TRBV6-6
TGTGCCAGCAGTTACTCGGAAATAGCGCACGAGCAGTACTTC
CASSYSEIAHEQYF
>TRBJ2-3|many|TRBD1|TRBV6-5
TGTGCCAGCAGTTACCTAGGGGGCAGGGCAGATACGCAGTATTTT
CASSYLGGRADTQYF
>TRBJ2-5|many|.|TRBV5-1
TGCGCCAGCAGCTTGGGACTTAAAGAGACCCAGTACTTC
CASSLGLKETQYF
>TRBJ1-1|many|.|TRBV25-1
TGTGCCAGCAGTGACTCCCGGGTCCCGAACACTGAAGCTTTCTTT
CASSDSRVPNTEAFF
>TRBJ1-3|many|.|TRBV5-6
TGTGCCAGCAGCTTGGGGACAGAAAAAAGCTCTGGAAACACCATATATTTT
CASSLGTEKSSGNTIYF
>TRBJ2-1|many|.|TRBV9
TGTGCCAGCAGCACCCAGTACAATGAGCAGTTCTTC
CASSTQYNEQFF
>TRBJ2-5|many|TRBD2|TRBV4-1
TGCGCCAGCAGCCAAGTGACTAGCGGGGGCCAAGAGACCCAGTACTTC
CASSQVTSGGQETQYF
>TRBJ2-7|many|TRBD1|TRBV5-4
TGTGCCAGCAGCTTGGGCGACAGGGGAGGTACCTACGAGCAGTACTTC
CASSLGDRGGTYEQYF
>TRBJ1-4|many|TRBD1|TRBV5-6
TGTGCCAGCAGCTCCTACCTACTACAGGGGGCGATGGAAAAACTGTTTTTT
CASSSYLLQGAMEKLFF
>TRBJ1-5|.|TRBD1|TRBV28
TGTGCCAGCAGTTCGAGACAGGGGGAGGGGACTCAGCCCCAGCATTTT
CASSSRQGEGTQPQHF
>TRBJ1-1|many|.|TRBV5-4
TGTGCCAGCAGCCCGAGAGGAGGGTTGAACACTGAAGCTTTCTTT
CASSPRGGLNTEAFF
>TRBJ1-1|many|.|TRBV4-1
TGCGCCAGCAGCCAAGAGGTTAGGAACACTGAAGCTTTCTTT
CASSQEVRNTEAFF
>TRBJ2-3|many|.|TRBV20-1
TGCAGTGCGAGACACACAGATACGCAGTATTTT
CSARHTDTQYF
>TRBJ2-1|many|TRBD2|TRBV7-9
TGTGCCAGCAGCTTTTCTAGCGGGGGCCCGGGAGAAGAGGATGCGGAGTTCTTC
CASSFSSGGPGEEDAEFF
>TRBJ2-7|many|.|TRBV5-1
TGCGCCAGCAGCTTGGGGTCCCCAGGGTCGGCTTACGAGCAGTACTTC
CASSLGSPGSAYEQYF
>TRBJ2-1|many|TRBD2|TRBV9
TGTGCCAGCAGCGGGCGTCAGCGGGGGGAGGGTCGTTGGAATGAGCAGTTCTTC
CASSGRQRGEGRWNEQFF
>TRBJ1-3|many|.|TRBV7-8
TGTGCCAGCAGCTTAGTAACGGTCTCTGGAAACACCATATATTTT
CASSLVTVSGNTIYF
>TRBJ2-1|many|.|TRBV10-3
TGTGCCATCAGTGAATTGGGCCCCGGCGAGCAGTTCTTC
CAISELGPGEQFF
>TRBJ1-2|many|.|TRBV19
TGTGCCAGTAGTATCGGTCCCTTCGGAAAAAACCTTCAAGCGGACTATGGCTACACCTTC
CASSIGPFGKNLQADYGYTF
>TRBJ1-2|few|.|TRBV25-1
TGTGCCAGCAGTTCCTATTCTCTGAGCTACACCTTC
CASSSYSLSYTF
>TRBJ2-3|many|.|TRBV7-8
TGTGCCAGCAGCCGAGGGTGGGGGGCAGATACGCAGTATTTT
CASSRGWGADTQYF
>TRBJ1-5|many|.|TRBV10-3
TGTGCCATCAGTGAGTCGGGCACCTTAGGGGCGCCCCAGCATTTT
CAISESGTLGAPQHF
>TRBJ1-4|many|.|TRBV18
TGTGCCAGCTCACCATCAGGGGAAAAACTGTTTTTT
CASSPSGEKLFF
>TRBJ2-1|many|TRBD1|TRBV29-1
TGCAGCGGGAAACAGGGGAATGAGCAGTTCTTC
CSGKQGNEQFF
>TRBJ2-3|many|TRBD2|TRBV4-2
TGTGCCAGCAGCCCACTCGTGGCTAGCGGGGGGGACACAGATACGCAGTATTTT
CASSPLVASGGDTDTQYF
>TRBJ1-3|many|TRBD1|TRBV9
TGTGCCAGCAGCGACCGACAGGGTGTAGGAAACACCATATATTTT
CASSDRQGVGNTIYF
>TRBJ1-1|many|TRBD1|TRBV28
TGTGCCAGCAGTACACCAGGGGGACCAGCTTTCTTT
CASSTPGGPAFF
>TRBJ1-2|many|.|TRBV6-5
TGTGCCAGCAGTTACTCGAAGTGGGGGGACTATGGCTACACCTTC
CASSYSKWGDYGYTF
>TRBJ1-4|many|.|TRBV4-3
TGCGCCAGCAGCCAAGAGAGGGAGACTAATGAAAAACTGTTTTTT
CASSQERETNEKLFF
>TRBJ1-5|many|.|TRBV6-4
TGTGCCAGCAGTGACGGAGTAAATCAGCCCCAGCATTTT
CASSDGVNQPQHF
>TRBJ1-5|many|.|TRBV2
TGTGCCAGCAGTGAGCGAATCCAAAGCAATCAGCCCCAGCATTTT
CASSERIQSNQPQHF
>TRBJ2-1|many|TRBD1|TRBV9
TGTGCCAGCAGCGTAGAATGGACAGGGGGCCACAATGAGCAGTTCTTC
CASSVEWTGGHNEQFF